This TCR beta chain was captured by sequencing in a study of shared clonotypes between healthy human individuals. CD45RO-negative, CCR7-positively selected cells formed the naive CD8 fraction, excluding terminally differentiated effector memory CD45RA+ cells. HIV-negative, healthy adults without recent acute infections or vaccinations were the donors. Donors were Caucasian adults residing in Nashville, Tennessee, USA. Trimming removed 0 bases from V and 9 bases from J, with 6 bases in between. Germline CDR1 MRHNA, CDR2 SNTAGT. The CDR3 covers 12 residues. About this clone itself: Its antigen is unidentified.

Generated by immunoSEQ multiplex PCR, the TCRdb table keeps only in-frame clones and is missing some. The table shows around 1.9 million clones, with about 93% occurring only once. Study findings and constraints: Blood was the only sampled material, and tissue repertoires likely differ.

The sample comprised naive CD8+ T cells from PBMCs. This TCR came from a man aged 18 to 29 in good health. Some clones in this sample may be carry-over from other donors' samples. The V call is TRBV6-4, the J call TRBJ2-1, with D hard to call. DNA for the CDR3: TGTGCCAGCAGTGACTCGGGTGGTGAGCAGTTCTTC. It is translated as CASSDSGGEQFF.